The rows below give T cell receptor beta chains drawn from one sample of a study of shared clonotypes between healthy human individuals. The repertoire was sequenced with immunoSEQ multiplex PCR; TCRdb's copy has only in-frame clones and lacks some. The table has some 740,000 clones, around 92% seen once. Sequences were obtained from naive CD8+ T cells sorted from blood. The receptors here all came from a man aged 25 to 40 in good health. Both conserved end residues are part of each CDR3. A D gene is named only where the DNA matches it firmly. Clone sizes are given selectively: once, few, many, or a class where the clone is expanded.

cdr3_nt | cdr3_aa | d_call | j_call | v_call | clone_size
TGTGCCAGCAGCTTACCGACTAGCGGGAGTAGCTACAATGAGCAGTTCTTC | CASSLPTSGSSYNEQFF | TRBD2 | TRBJ2-1 | TRBV7-9 | NA
TGTGCCAGCAGAAGCAGTGGCGCTGGGGCCAACGTCCTGACTTTC | CASRSSGAGANVLTF | NA | TRBJ2-6 | TRBV6-5 | NA
TGTGCCACCAGCATCGGCGAGGAATCGGGGTCCTACGAGCAGTACTTC | CATSIGEESGSYEQYF | NA | TRBJ2-7 | TRBV15 | NA
TGTGCCAGCAGCTTGGTACAGGGGATTTTGGGCACAGATACGCAGTATTTT | CASSLVQGILGTDTQYF | TRBD1 | TRBJ2-3 | TRBV5-6 | NA
TGTGCCAGCAGCTGGGGACTAGCGGGAGTTAAAGATACGCAGTATTTT | CASSWGLAGVKDTQYF | TRBD2 | TRBJ2-3 | TRBV5-6 | once
TGTGCCAGCAGTTTACGAACAGGATCTGGATACGCGCAGTACTTC | CASSLRTGSGYAQYF | NA | TRBJ2-7 | TRBV2 | NA
TGTGCCAGCAGCGGGGGCGGGTCCACTGAAGCTTTCTTT | CASSGGGSTEAFF | NA | TRBJ1-1 | TRBV7-9 | NA
TGTGCCAGCAGCTTAGCGGGAGGGCCATCCGACGAGCAGTACTTC | CASSLAGGPSDEQYF | TRBD2 | TRBJ2-7 | TRBV5-4 | NA
TGTGCCAGCAGCCCAGGACTTACCGGGGAGCTGTTTTTT | CASSPGLTGELFF | NA | TRBJ2-2 | TRBV7-7 | NA
TGTGCCAGCAGCGGAAAACAGGGGACCTCATTTTACAATGAGCAGTTCTTC | CASSGKQGTSFYNEQFF | TRBD1 | TRBJ2-1 | TRBV9 | NA
TGTGCCAGCAGCTTAGGGGGTGACTATGGCTACACCTTC | CASSLGGDYGYTF | NA | TRBJ1-2 | TRBV7-9 | once
TGTGCCAGCAGTGAATGGGGACTAGATAACAATGAGCAGTTCTTC | CASSEWGLDNNEQFF | TRBD2 | TRBJ2-1 | TRBV28 | NA
TGTGCCTGGAGCCCGGGACAGGGGGCACCATATGGCTACACCTTC | CAWSPGQGAPYGYTF | TRBD1 | TRBJ1-2 | TRBV30 | NA
TGTGCCAGCAGTTCGATCGCGCAGGCCGGTAGGGAGACCCAGTACTTC | CASSSIAQAGRETQYF | NA | TRBJ2-5 | TRBV6-6 | NA
TGTGCCAGTAGTATCAGCTCCTACAATGAGCAGTTCTTC | CASSISSYNEQFF | NA | TRBJ2-1 | TRBV19 | NA
TGTGCCAGCAGTTCTGGGCTAGCGGGGTACAATGAGCAGTTCTTC | CASSSGLAGYNEQFF | TRBD2 | TRBJ2-1 | TRBV27 | NA
TGTGCCAGCAGCTTATCTTACACTGAAGCTTTCTTT | CASSLSYTEAFF | NA | TRBJ1-1 | TRBV7-2 | NA
TGTGCCAGCAGCCAGACAGGGACCACCTACGAGCAGTACTTC | CASSQTGTTYEQYF | TRBD1 | TRBJ2-7 | TRBV5-4 | NA
TGTGCCAGCGAAACCCCGACAGGACCCAACCAAGAGACCCAGTACTTC | CASETPTGPNQETQYF | NA | TRBJ2-5 | TRBV2 | NA
TGTGCCAGCAGCCTTGGACAGAGCTCCTACAATGAGCAGTTCTTC | CASSLGQSSYNEQFF | NA | TRBJ2-1 | TRBV14 | NA
TGTGCCAGCAGTCCGCAGACAGGGTCCTACGAGCAGTACTTC | CASSPQTGSYEQYF | TRBD1 | TRBJ2-7 | TRBV28 | few
TGTGCCAGCAGCGTAAAAACAGGGGCCTACGAGCAGTACTTC | CASSVKTGAYEQYF | TRBD1 | TRBJ2-7 | TRBV7-9 | NA
TGTGCCAGCAGTTTACCCTCCGGACAGGGGGCGTGGGCTAATGAAAAACTGTTTTTT | CASSLPSGQGAWANEKLFF | TRBD1 | TRBJ1-4 | TRBV28 | NA
TGTGCCAGCAGCTTAGGGTTCGGGACAGGGGGCGTGAACACTGAAGCTTTCTTT | CASSLGFGTGGVNTEAFF | TRBD1 | TRBJ1-1 | TRBV11-2 | NA
TGTGCCAGCGGCGAGGGTCCCACCGGGGAGCTGTTTTTT | CASGEGPTGELFF | NA | TRBJ2-2 | TRBV6-6 | NA
TGCGCCAGCAGTGAGTCGGGGTATACGCAGTATTTT | CASSESGYTQYF | NA | TRBJ2-3 | TRBV10-2 | NA
TGTGCCAGCAGCCCCAGGGGAAATACTGAAGCTTTCTTT | CASSPRGNTEAFF | NA | TRBJ1-1 | TRBV13 | NA
TGTGCCAGCAGTTCTGACACACAGACCCAGTACTTC | CASSSDTQTQYF | NA | TRBJ2-5 | TRBV27 | NA
TGTGCCAGCAGTTTGATTGGTGACGAGCAGTACTTC | CASSLIGDEQYF | NA | TRBJ2-7 | TRBV27 | NA
TGTGCCAGCACCGACGTGGGGTTTAATCAGCCCCAGCATTTT | CASTDVGFNQPQHF | NA | TRBJ1-5 | TRBV6-1 | NA
TGTGCCAGCAGTTTAAGTGGGAATGAGCAGTTCTTC | CASSLSGNEQFF | NA | TRBJ2-1 | TRBV27 | NA
TGTGCCAGCAGAAGGACTAGCGGGAGTACTGATGAGCAGTTCTTC | CASRRTSGSTDEQFF | TRBD2 | TRBJ2-1 | TRBV9 | NA
TGCAGCGTTGAGGGGGTGAACACCGGGGAGCTGTTTTTT | CSVEGVNTGELFF | NA | TRBJ2-2 | TRBV29-1 | NA
TGTGCCAGCAGCTCCCCGGGGTCGGGAGAGGGGAATGAGCAGTTCTTC | CASSSPGSGEGNEQFF | NA | TRBJ2-1 | TRBV7-9 | once
TGCGCCAGCAGCCAAGAAGCCAGTACCTACGAGCAGTACTTC | CASSQEASTYEQYF | NA | TRBJ2-7 | TRBV4-1 | few
TGTGCCAGCTCGTTAGACAGGGGTTACACCGGGGAGCTGTTTTTT | CASSLDRGYTGELFF | TRBD1 | TRBJ2-2 | TRBV7-9 | NA
TGTGCCAGCAGCTTCGAGGGACAGGGGAGCGAGCAGTACTTC | CASSFEGQGSEQYF | TRBD1 | TRBJ2-7 | TRBV13 | NA
TGTGCCAGCAGCCCAGCGGGAGGTTTCAATGAGCAGTTCTTC | CASSPAGGFNEQFF | TRBD2 | TRBJ2-1 | TRBV6-4 | NA
TGTGCCAGCAGTGAGGGGGTGTACGAGCAGTACTTC | CASSEGVYEQYF | NA | TRBJ2-7 | TRBV25-1 | NA
TGCGCCAGCAGCTTGAGGCAACTCACAGATACGCAGTATTTT | CASSLRQLTDTQYF | NA | TRBJ2-3 | TRBV5-1 | NA
TGTGCCAGCAGTCCCGTGGGAGAGCAGTACTTC | CASSPVGEQYF | NA | TRBJ2-7 | TRBV2 | NA
TGTGCCAGCAGCCTCGGTGGTACCACAGATACGCAGTATTTT | CASSLGGTTDTQYF | NA | TRBJ2-3 | TRBV7-6 | NA
TGTGCCAGCAGTTTTGGGACAATAGAGGACTATGGCTACACCTTC | CASSFGTIEDYGYTF | NA | TRBJ1-2 | TRBV28 | NA
TGTGCCAGCAGGATGACTCGGACATCCTTCTATGGCTACACCTTC | CASRMTRTSFYGYTF | NA | TRBJ1-2 | TRBV27 | once
TGTGCCAGCAGCTTAGAAATAGCGGGATATAATGAGCAGTTCTTC | CASSLEIAGYNEQFF | TRBD2 | TRBJ2-1 | TRBV7-7 | NA
TGTGCCAGCAGTTTATATTCGACAGGGATTACCTACGAGCAGTACTTC | CASSLYSTGITYEQYF | TRBD1 | TRBJ2-7 | TRBV27 | NA
TGCGCCAGCAGCCAAGAGAAAGATTCAGATACGCAGTATTTT | CASSQEKDSDTQYF | NA | TRBJ2-3 | TRBV4-1 | NA
TGTGCAAGCCTAGGGCTCACCGGGGAGCTGTTTTTT | CASLGLTGELFF | NA | TRBJ2-2 | TRBV7-2 | NA
TGTGCCAGCAGCCCCCAGACCGGGGAGCTGTTTTTT | CASSPQTGELFF | NA | TRBJ2-2 | TRBV9 | NA
TGCAGCGTTGAAGCAGGGACAGGTTACTATGGCTACACCTTC | CSVEAGTGYYGYTF | TRBD1 | TRBJ1-2 | TRBV29-1 | NA